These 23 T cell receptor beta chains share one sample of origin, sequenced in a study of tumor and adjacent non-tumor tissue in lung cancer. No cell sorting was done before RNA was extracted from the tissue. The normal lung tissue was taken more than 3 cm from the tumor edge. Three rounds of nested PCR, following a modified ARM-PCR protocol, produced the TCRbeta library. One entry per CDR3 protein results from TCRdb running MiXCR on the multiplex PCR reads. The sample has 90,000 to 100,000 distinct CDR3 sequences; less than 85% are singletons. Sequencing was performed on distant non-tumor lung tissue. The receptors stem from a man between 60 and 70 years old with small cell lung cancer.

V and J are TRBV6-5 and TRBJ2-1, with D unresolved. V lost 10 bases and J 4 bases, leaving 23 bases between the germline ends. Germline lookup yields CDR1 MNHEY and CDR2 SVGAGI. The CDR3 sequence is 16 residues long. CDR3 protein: CANIPRTSVGYNEQFF. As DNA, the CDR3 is TGTGCCAACATCCCCAGGACGTCTGTGGGGTACAATGAGCAGTTCTTC.

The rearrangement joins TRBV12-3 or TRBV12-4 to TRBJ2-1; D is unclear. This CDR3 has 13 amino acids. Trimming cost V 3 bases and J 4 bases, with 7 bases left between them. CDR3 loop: CASSFFGYNEQFF. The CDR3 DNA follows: TGTGCCAGCAGTTTTTTTGGGTACAATGAGCAGTTCTTC.

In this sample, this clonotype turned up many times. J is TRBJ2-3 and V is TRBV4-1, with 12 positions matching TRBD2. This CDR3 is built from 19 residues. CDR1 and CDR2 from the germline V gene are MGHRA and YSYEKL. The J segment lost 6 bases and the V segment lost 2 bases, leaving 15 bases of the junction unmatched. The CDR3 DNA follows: TGCGCCAGCAGCCAAAAACCCCTTACACTAGCGGGAGGTGGTGATACGCAGTATTTT. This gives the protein CASSQKPLTLAGGGDTQYF.

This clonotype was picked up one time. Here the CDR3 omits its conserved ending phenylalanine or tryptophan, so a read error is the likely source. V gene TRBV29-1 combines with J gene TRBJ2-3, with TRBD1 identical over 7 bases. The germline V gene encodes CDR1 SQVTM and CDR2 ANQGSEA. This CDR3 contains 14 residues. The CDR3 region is CRVEGDRGTDTQYY. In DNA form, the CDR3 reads TGCAGAGTTGAGGGCGACAGGGGCACAGATACGCAGTATTAT.

The CDR3 bases are TGTGCCAGCACTGCACCTAGCCAAGGAACAGATACGCAGTATTTT. This encodes CASTAPSQGTDTQYF. The chain employs TRBV6-1 and TRBJ2-3; possible D gene TRBD2, 5 bases. This CDR3 is built from 15 residues. CDR1 and CDR2 (germline): MNHNS, SASEGT. Trimming stripped 7 bases from V and 3 bases from J, with 17 bases between.

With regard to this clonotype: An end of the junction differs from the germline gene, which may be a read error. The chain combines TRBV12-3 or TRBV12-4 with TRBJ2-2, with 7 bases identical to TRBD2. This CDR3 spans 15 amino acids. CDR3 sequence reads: CAGSLAGAPTWELFF. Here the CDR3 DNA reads TGTGCCGGCAGTTTGGCGGGAGCGCCCACCTGGGAGCTGTTTTTT.

The CDR3 here is CSVAAQREVQYF. CDR3 nucleotide sequence: TGCAGCGTTGCCGCCCAGCGGGAAGTGCAGTATTTT. V gene TRBV29-1 combines with J gene TRBJ2-3; TRBD2 aligns across 7 bases. Germline CDR1 and CDR2: SQVTM and ANQGSEA. This CDR3 is built from 12 residues. V lost 4 bases, J lost 11 bases, and 9 bases stayed unmatched.

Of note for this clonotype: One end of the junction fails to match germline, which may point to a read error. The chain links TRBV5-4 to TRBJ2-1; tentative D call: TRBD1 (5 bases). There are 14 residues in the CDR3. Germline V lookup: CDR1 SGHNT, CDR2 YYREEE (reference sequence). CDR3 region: CASSQVTDGSELFF. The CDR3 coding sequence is TGTGCCAGCAGCCAGGTGACAGATGGTTCCGAGCTGTTCTTC.

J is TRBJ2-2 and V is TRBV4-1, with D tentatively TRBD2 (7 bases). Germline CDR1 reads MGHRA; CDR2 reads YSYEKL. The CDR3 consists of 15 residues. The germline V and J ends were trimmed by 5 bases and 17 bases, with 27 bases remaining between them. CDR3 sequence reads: CASSSSGAYTGGLFF. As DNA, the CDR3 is TGCGCCAGCAGCAGCAGTGGGGCCTATACCGGGGGGCTTTTTTTT.

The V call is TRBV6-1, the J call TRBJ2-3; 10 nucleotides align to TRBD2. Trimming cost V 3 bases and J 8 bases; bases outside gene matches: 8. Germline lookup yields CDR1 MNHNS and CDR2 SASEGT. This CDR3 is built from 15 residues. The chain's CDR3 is CASSEDGTSDTTQYF. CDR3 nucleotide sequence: TGTGCCAGCAGTGAGGACGGGACTAGCGATACTACGCAGTATTTT.

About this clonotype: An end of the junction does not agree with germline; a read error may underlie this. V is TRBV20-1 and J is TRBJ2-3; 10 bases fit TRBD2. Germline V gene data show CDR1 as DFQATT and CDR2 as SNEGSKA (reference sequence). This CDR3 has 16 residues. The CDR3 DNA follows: TGCAGTGCTAGGGCTGCTAGCGGGAGTCGGACAGATACGCAATATTTT. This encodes CSARAASGSRTDTQYF.

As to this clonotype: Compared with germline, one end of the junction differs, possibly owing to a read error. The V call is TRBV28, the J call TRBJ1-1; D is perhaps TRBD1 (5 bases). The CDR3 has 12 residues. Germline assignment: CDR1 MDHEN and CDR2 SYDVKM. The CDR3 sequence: CASKIPDTEAFF. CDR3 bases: TGTGCCAGTAAAATTCCGGACACTGAAGCCTTCTTT.

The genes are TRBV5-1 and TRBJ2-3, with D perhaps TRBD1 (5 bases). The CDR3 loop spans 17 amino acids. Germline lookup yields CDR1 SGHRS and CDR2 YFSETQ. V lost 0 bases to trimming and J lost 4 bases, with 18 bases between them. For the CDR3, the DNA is TGCGCCAGCAGCTTGGGCCGGAGTAGCAGGGTTGCAGATACGCAGTATTTT. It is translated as CASSLGRSSRVADTQYF.

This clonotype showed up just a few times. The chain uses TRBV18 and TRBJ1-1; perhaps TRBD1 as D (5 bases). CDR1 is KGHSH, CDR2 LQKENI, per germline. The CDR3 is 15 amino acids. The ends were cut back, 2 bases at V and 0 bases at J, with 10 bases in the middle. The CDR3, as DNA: TGTGCCAGCTCACCAGGTGGACACTTGAACACTGAAGCTTTCTTT. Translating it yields CASSPGGHLNTEAFF. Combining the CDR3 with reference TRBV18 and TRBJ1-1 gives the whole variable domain NAGVMQNPRHLVRRRGQEARLRCSPMKGHSHVYWYRQLPEEGLKFMVYLQKENIIDESGMPKERFSAEFPKEGPSILRIQQVVRGDSAAYFCASSPGGHLNTEAFFGQGTRLTVV.

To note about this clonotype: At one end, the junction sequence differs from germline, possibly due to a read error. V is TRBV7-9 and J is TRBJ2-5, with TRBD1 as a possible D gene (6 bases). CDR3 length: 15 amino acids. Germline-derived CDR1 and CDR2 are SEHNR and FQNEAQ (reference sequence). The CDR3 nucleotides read TGTTCCAGTAGTCTTAGAACGACAGGACAAGAGACCCAGTATTTC. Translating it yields CSSSLRTTGQETQYF.

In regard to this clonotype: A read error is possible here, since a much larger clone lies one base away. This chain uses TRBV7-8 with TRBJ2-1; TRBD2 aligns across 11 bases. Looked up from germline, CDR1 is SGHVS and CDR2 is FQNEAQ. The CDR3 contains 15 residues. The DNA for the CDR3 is TGTGCCTGCAGCGGGGGGACTAGCGGCACAGCCAGTCGGTTCTTC. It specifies CACSGGTSGTASRFF.

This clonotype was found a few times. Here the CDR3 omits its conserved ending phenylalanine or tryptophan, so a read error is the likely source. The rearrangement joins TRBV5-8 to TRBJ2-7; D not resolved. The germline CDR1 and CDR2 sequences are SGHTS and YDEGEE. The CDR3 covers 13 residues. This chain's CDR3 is CAGSLDSVGEQYA. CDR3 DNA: TGTGCCGGCAGCTTGGATTCTGTAGGCGAGCAGTACGCC.

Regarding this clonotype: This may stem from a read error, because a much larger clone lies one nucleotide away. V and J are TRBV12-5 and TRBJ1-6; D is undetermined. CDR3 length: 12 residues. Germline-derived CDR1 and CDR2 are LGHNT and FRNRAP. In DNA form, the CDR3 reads TGTACTAGTGGTTTTACTTCTAAGATCCTCCACTTT. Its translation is CTSGFTSKILHF.

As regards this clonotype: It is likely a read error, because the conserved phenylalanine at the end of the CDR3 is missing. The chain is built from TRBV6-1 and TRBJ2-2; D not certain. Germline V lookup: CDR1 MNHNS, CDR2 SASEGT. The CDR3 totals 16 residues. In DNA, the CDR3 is TGTGCCAGCAGTGAAGACCATGGCATGCCGACCGTGGAGCTGTTTTGT. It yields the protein CASSEDHGMPTVELFC.

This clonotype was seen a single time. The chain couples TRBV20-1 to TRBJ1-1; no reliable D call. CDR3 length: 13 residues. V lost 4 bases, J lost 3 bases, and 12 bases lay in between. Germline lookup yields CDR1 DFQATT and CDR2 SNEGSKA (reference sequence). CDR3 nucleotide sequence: TGCAGTGCTAAACCACGGGAGTACACTGAAGCTTTCTTT. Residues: CSAKPREYTEAFF.

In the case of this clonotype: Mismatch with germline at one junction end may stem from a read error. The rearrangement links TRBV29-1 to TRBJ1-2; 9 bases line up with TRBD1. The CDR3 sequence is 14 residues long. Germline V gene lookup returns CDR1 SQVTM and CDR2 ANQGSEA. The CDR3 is CRVEWGQGSYGYTF. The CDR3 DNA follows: TGCAGAGTTGAATGGGGACAGGGCAGCTATGGCTACACCTTC. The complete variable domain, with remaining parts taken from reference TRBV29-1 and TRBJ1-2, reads SAVISQKPSRDICQRGTSLTIQCQVDSQVTMMFWYRQQPGQSLTLIATANQGSEATYESGFVIDKFPISRPNLTFSTLTVSNMSPEDSSIYLCRVEWGQGSYGYTFGSGTRLTVV.

CDR3 in amino acids: CASSLSFGSGETQYF. CDR3 DNA sequence: TGTGCCAGCAGCTTGTCCTTCGGGAGTGGGGAGACCCAGTACTTC. V and J are TRBV5-6 and TRBJ2-5; TRBD2 might be the D (6 bases). The CDR3 covers 15 residues. V was pared by 1 base and J by 5 bases, with 15 bases between. Germline V gene data show CDR1 as SGHDT and CDR2 as YYEEEE.

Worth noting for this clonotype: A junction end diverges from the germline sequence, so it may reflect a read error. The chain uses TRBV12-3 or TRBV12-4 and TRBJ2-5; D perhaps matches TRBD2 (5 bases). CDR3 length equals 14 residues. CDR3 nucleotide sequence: TGTGCCAGCAGTTTTCATCGAGGGATGGAGATCCAAAACTTC. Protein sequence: CASSFHRGMEIQNF.